This TCR beta chain was recovered during a study of T cell responses to AZD1222 COVID-19 vaccine. Study-wide results and limits: The span of vaccine-associated CD4 TCRs extended across spike, with dominance at 160-218 and 743-854. Most donors were white British and more were female, and clonal diversity was possibly underestimated. It was only after the peak T cell response that any repertoires were sampled.

A note on this clone: The antigen is not known.

Libraries were prepared by immunoSEQ multiplex PCR; TCRdb keeps only in-frame clonotypes and omits some of them. Counted here are 100,000 to 150,000 clones, 80% to 95% occurring once; the ten biggest clones make up around 8%. The V gene's germline CDR1 is MNHEY and CDR2 SVGAGI. V trimming: 0 bases; J trimming: 3 bases; junction bases outside the gene matches: 2. This CDR3 spans 15 amino acids. Sequenced material: peripheral blood, taken 28 days after the second AZD1222 dose. The genes are TRBV6-5 and TRBJ2-7, with 10 bases fitting TRBD1. The clonotype originates from an adult who received the AZD1222 COVID-19 vaccine. The CDR3 loop reads CASSYSRDRGYEQYF. The CDR3 coding sequence is TGTGCCAGCAGTTACTCGAGGGACAGGGGCTACGAGCAGTACTTC.